Sequencing of this T cell receptor (beta chain) was carried out in a study of radiation and T cells in renal cell carcinoma. Method: immunoSEQ multiplex PCR; TCRdb's copy keeps in-frame clones and lacks some. The table shows about 78,000 clones, with 70% to 90% occurring only once. This CDR3 is built from 16 residues. V was trimmed by 0 bases and J by 0 bases, leaving 9 bases between them. Looked up from germline, CDR1 is GTSNPN and CDR2 is SVGIG (reference sequence). Time point specified: blood 4 weeks post-SBRT, at nephrectomy. Described treatment: 15 Gy SBRT to primary tumor, nephrectomy 4 weeks later. Nephrectomy followed 15 Gy stereotactic body radiation by 4 weeks.

The chain is built from TRBV30 and TRBJ2-6, with no clear D. Material: blood, obtained from a patient whose treatment included radiotherapy and nephrectomy. This TCR derives from a woman aged 70-85 years with renal cell carcinoma. CDR3 loop: CAWSVRSYSGANVLTF. The CDR3 coding sequence is TGTGCCTGGAGTGTACGTAGCTACTCTGGGGCCAACGTCCTGACTTTC. The full variable domain, its missing parts supplied by reference TRBV30 and TRBJ2-6, is SQTIHQWPATLVQPVGSPLSLECTVEGTSNPNLYWYRQAAGRGLQLLFYSVGIGQISSEVPQNLSASRPQDRQFILSSKKLLLSDSGFYLCAWSVRSYSGANVLTFGAGSRLTVL.